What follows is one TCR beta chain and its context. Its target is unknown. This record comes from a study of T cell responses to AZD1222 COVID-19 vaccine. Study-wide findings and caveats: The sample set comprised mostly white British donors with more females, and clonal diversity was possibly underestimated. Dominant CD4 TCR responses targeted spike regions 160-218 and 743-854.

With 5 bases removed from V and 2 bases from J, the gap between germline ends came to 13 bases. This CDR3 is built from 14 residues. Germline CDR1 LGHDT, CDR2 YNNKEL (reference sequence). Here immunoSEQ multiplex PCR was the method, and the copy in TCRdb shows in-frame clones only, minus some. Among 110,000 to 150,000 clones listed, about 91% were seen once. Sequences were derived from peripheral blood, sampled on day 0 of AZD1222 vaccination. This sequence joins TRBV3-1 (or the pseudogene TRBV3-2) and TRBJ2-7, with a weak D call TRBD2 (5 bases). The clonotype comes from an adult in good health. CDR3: CASSSRGAPYEQYF. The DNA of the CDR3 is TGTGCCAGCAGCTCCCGGGGAGCACCCTACGAGCAGTACTTC.